Detailed here is one T cell receptor (beta chain). Its antigen is currently not known. Per-base qualities were not stored, and no clone one base away is much larger. A single peripheral blood draw of around 120 mL on average was collected from each donor into heparinised tubes. A BD FACSAria II and a panel including CD45RO, CCR7, CD25, CD127, CD95 and CD27 were used to sort naive, central memory, regulatory and stem cell-like memory CD4+ T cells. Every sorted population had a purity above 95%. PBMCs were isolated right away by Lymphoprep density gradient centrifugation and were stained directly, without culture. Samples were stained and sorted in pairs, with one healthy donor and one patient per experiment, so that batch effects were minimized. The data belong to a study of beta chain features in type 1 diabetes (dated by TCRdb to between 2017 and 2018). Turning to the overall study: Mean age, gender distribution, total cell number and subset yield did not differ between patients and healthy donors. Across all samples, about 110 million sorted cells were examined, and cell number per subset correlated strongly with RNA yield. The study compared the TCRB repertoires of sorted circulating CD4+ T cell subsets in recently diagnosed type 1 diabetes patients with those in matched healthy donors. Naive and central memory subsets were obtained from all 30 or so donors, but regulatory and stem cell-like memory subsets were isolated from only 8 patients and roughly 8 healthy donors. Broader findings and caveats from the paper: A moderate but significant shortening of TCRB CDR3 length was observed in type 1 diabetes patients in all four CD4+ subsets. Shorter templates might be favored by PCR, yet because patient and control samples were amplified and corrected together, any such skew would affect both groups equally. At VDJ recombination sites, type 1 diabetes patients had fewer insertions and more deleted nucleotides, which implies abnormalities in thymic rearrangement. Because cDNA rather than genomic DNA was sequenced, highly expressing activated cells could have been over-represented, although no difference in activation and CD3 levels was found between groups. Naive, central memory and regulatory TCRB repertoires appeared to be more alike among patients than among healthy donors. Because the HLA sub-analyses included only small numbers of individuals, any influence of HLA type on TCRB rearrangement was left unresolved.

The entire amount of isolated RNA was reverse transcribed using the High Capacity cDNA Reverse Transcription Kit, so the sequenced TCRB transcripts were expressed ones. Deep immunoSEQ sequencing was applied to naive, central memory and regulatory T cell samples, giving an average of about 3.6 million total reads per sample. Sorted cells were lysed in RLT buffer and RNA was extracted with DNase-treated RNeasy Micro or Mini kits, depending on cell number. Each cell subset was processed separately to prevent cross-contamination, with patient and healthy donor samples processed together. The immunoSEQ multiplex PCR was used to amplify TCRB sequences from cDNA, generating 87-bp fragments that spanned the CDR3 region. The amplicons were sequenced using the Illumina HiSeq platform. In the original analysis: Synthetic template baselines were used to correct PCR bias computationally, reads within Hamming distance 2 were collapsed, and singletons that could not be merged were discarded. Reads were aligned against IMGT to assign V, D and J genes, CDR3 length and insertions or deletions at six rearrangement sites. Within each subset, clonotype counts were normalized to the number of sorted cells before true diversity and Gini coefficients were calculated with the tcR R package. Repertoire sharing was quantified using the overlap coefficient calculated on TCRB nucleotide sequences. Out-of-frame TCRB sequences from naive cells were analyzed to stand in for the pre-selection repertoire. TCRdb obtained this table from immuneACCESS and retained in-frame rearrangements with V and J assigned. These tables miss some clones; where compared with another copy, unresolved V genes account for less than half of the shortfall, and the remainder is unexplained. For V, J and clone size, that table is used; D and trimming come from the DNA. The sample has roughly 700,000 clones on record, roughly 13% of them singletons. The top ten clones comprise 0.022% of the sample.

V ends up 4 bases short and J 7 bases short, with an unmatched junction base count of 9. From its cysteine to its phenylalanine, the CDR3 spans 14 amino acids. The retained sequence is limited to the CDR3, 42 bases, with the frame set at the first base. Per the germline V gene, SGHDN is the CDR1 and FVKESK is the CDR2. The sequence came from a man younger than 35 with type 1 diabetes. Recombination joined TRBV14 with TRBJ2-5; 7 bases in between match TRBD2. The sequenced sample was naive CD4+ T cells from blood. Taken with the paper, the label for cell subset or site translates to: true naive CD4+ T cells. CDR3 protein: CASSLPGLPGTQYF. The bases read TGTGCCAGCAGCCTCCCGGGACTACCGGGGACCCAGTACTTC.